This TCR beta chain was sequenced for a study of blood T cell repertoires in COVID-19 (dated by TCRdb to 2020 to 2022). Turning to the overall study: Collaborator samples came from the United States, Italy and Spain and covered acute and convalescent phases of COVID-19. The material from the prospective study consisted of cDNA or gDNA derived from T cells, B-cell-depleted T cells, or PBMCs. Subjects who had been exposed to COVID-19, were actively infected with it, or had recovered from it provided the deeply sampled blood TCRbeta repertoires that made up the dataset. A freely available public database, intended as a resource for researchers studying the immune response to SARS-CoV-2, is where the repertoires were released. The samples were drawn from the first 160 participants of the ongoing ImmuneRACE study and from some 1,300 subjects provided by 6 global collaborators. The sample metadata nearly always contained a de-identified subject ID, COVID-19 status, age in years and sex. Where HLA class I and class II types were available, the types were taken from metadata supplied by the sample provider, not from assay-based typing. The study at large found these results: The quantity of clinical and demographic metadata differed by source and by participant and was supplied without curation.

Measured from the cysteine to the phenylalanine, the CDR3 is 14 residues long. The kept DNA is CDR3 alone, 42 bases in frame from the first base. CDR1 and CDR2, looked up from the germline V gene, are SGHRS and YFSETQ. Trimming removed 3 bases from V and 2 bases from J, leaving 12 bases between the germline ends. TCRbeta CDR3 regions were amplified from genomic DNA by means of the immunoSEQ Assay, a bias-controlled multiplex PCR. In the original analysis: The number of nucleated cells in each sample was estimated by amplification of reference gene primers within the assay. Sequence reads were collapsed and filtered to measure the absolute abundance of every unique TCRbeta CDR3 rearrangement. For each sample, productive Simpson clonality was calculated as the square root of Simpson's diversity index over productive rearrangements. The table comes from immuneACCESS by way of TCRdb, which keeps in-frame sequences with V and J called. Part of the clones is missing from these tables; in studies checked, under half for an unresolved V gene and the rest for unknown reasons. V and J calls and clone size are given by that table; D and trimming were obtained from the DNA. The sample table records about 120,000 clones; 86% of these occur just once. About 4.5% of the sample is taken by the ten largest.

A note on this clone: Its cognate antigen has yet to be identified. The sample holds no much larger clone one base away, and base qualities are not on file.

Collaborating institutions collected whole blood in K2EDTA tubes following their own protocols. Collaborator samples were shipped for TCRbeta analysis as frozen whole blood, isolated PBMCs, or DNA extracted from either sample type. The chain joins TRBV5-1 to TRBJ2-7; the D segment could be TRBD1, given 5 matching bases. Specimen: peripheral blood. The sequence was collected from a man aged 35-49 years with acute or convalescent COVID-19. The CDR3 reads CASSSRQPPYEQYF. The DNA reads TGCGCCAGCAGCTCCCGACAGCCTCCCTACGAGCAGTACTTC.